The 3 T cell receptor beta chains presented below share a single source sample, sequenced in a study of OX40 agonist ivuxolimab in advanced cancers. Assay used: immunoSEQ multiplex PCR; TCRdb lists only in-frame clones, some missing. The profile shows around 93,000 clones, around nine tenths of them singletons. Sequences were derived from CD4+ or CD8+ T cells sorted from blood, sampled in a trial of the OX40 agonist ivuxolimab. The receptors were gathered from an adult with an advanced solid tumor such as melanoma, head and neck, liver or kidney cancer.

The chain links TRBV29-1 to TRBJ1-1, with D possibly TRBD1 on 6 matching bases. Germline V gives CDR1 SQVTM, CDR2 ANQGSEA. The CDR3 covers 14 residues. V shed 6 bases and J shed 1 base, with 15 bases lying between them. In DNA, the CDR3 is TGCAGCGTAGGGGTAACAGGGAAGAACACTGAAGCTTTCTTT. Its protein product is CSVGVTGKNTEAFF.

This clone was observed a handful of times. The chain couples TRBV5-1 to TRBJ2-7; D may be TRBD1 (6 bases). This CDR3 is 13 amino acids long. V was pared by 6 bases and J by 0 bases, with 10 bases between. Looked up from germline, CDR1 is SGHRS and CDR2 is YFSETQ. The DNA of the CDR3 is TGCGCCAGCAAGGGGGACAACTCCTACGAGCAGTACTTC. As protein: CASKGDNSYEQYF.

As to this clone: Other DNA sequences in the sample encode the same CDR3. The chain has TRBV18 and TRBJ2-5; D is undetermined. Trimming stripped 0 bases from V and 5 bases from J, with 7 bases between. This CDR3 is 13 amino acids long. Germline V gene data show CDR1 as KGHSH and CDR2 as LQKENI. The CDR3 region has the DNA TGTGCCAGCTCACCACCGAGCTTGGAGACCCAGTACTTC. Translating gives CASSPPSLETQYF.